This TCR beta chain was captured in a study of brain T cells in children with intractable seizures. The sequenced cases were selected for having the highest brain T cell transcript signatures. Clones were read by immunoSEQ multiplex PCR, and TCRdb kept only the in-frame ones, dropping some. The data contain tens of thousands of clones, under 95% of them singletons. Germline CDR1 is MNHEY and CDR2 is SVGAGI. The CDR3 contains 15 residues. V gave up 7 bases and J gave up 0 bases, with 16 bases separating them. This clone was seen once. This chain connects TRBV6-5 to TRBJ2-7; D might be TRBD1 or TRBD2, each matching 6 bases. The material was peripheral blood, obtained at surgery. The sequence came from a girl under 10 years old with Rasmussen encephalitis and intractable seizures. CDR3: CASKGGTLGSYEQYF. The CDR3 DNA reads as TGTGCCAGCAAAGGAGGGACACTGGGCTCCTACGAGCAGTACTTC.